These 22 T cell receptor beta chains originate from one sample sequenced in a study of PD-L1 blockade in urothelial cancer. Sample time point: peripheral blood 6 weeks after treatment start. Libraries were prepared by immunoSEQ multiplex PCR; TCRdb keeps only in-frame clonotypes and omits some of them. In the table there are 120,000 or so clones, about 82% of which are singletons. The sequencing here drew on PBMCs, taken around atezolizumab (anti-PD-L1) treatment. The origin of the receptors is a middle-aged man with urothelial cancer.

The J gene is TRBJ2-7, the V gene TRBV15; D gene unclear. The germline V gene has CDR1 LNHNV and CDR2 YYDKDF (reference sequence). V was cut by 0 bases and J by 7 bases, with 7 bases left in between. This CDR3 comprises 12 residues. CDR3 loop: CATSRDRSEQYF. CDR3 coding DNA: TGTGCCACCAGCAGAGATAGGAGTGAGCAGTACTTC.

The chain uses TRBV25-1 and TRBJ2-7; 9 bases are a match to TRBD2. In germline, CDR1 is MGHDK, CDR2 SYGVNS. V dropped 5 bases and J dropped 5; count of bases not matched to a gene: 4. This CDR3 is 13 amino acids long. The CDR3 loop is CASSLAGDDEQYF. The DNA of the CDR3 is TGTGCCAGCAGTTTAGCGGGAGACGACGAGCAGTACTTC.

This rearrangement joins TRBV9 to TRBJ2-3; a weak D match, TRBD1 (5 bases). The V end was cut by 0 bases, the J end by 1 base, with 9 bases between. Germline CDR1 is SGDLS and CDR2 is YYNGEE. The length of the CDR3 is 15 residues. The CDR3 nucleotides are TGTGCCAGCAGCGTAGACGGCAGGGGCACAGATACGCAGTATTTT. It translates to CASSVDGRGTDTQYF.

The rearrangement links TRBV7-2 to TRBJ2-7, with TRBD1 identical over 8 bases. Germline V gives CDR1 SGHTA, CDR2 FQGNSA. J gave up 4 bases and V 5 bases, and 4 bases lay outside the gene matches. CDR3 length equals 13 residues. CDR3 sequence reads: CASSLTGGYEQYF. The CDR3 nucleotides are TGTGCCAGCAGCCTCACAGGGGGGTACGAGCAGTACTTC.

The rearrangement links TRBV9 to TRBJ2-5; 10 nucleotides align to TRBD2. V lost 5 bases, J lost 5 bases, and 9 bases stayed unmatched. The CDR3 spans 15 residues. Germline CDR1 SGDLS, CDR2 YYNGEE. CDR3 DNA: TGTGCCAGCAGAGAAGGACTAGCGGAGGGGGAGACCCAGTACTTC. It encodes CASREGLAEGETQYF.

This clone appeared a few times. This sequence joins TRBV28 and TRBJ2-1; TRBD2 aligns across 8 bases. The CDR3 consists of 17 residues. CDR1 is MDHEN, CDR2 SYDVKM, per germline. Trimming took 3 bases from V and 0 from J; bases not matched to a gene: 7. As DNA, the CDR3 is TGTGCCAGCAGTTTCGGGGGGGGTTGGAGCTCCTACAATGAGCAGTTCTTC. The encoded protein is CASSFGGGWSSYNEQFF.

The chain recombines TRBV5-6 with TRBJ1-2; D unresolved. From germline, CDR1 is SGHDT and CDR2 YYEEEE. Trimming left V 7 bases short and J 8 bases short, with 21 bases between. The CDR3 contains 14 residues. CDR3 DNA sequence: TGTGCCAGCGAGGGAACTAAAGGACCCACGGGCTACACCTTC. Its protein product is CASEGTKGPTGYTF. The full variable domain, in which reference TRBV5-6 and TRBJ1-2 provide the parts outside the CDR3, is DAGVTQSPTHLIKTRGQQVTLRCSPKSGHDTVSWYQQALGQGPQFIFQYYEEEERQRGNFPDRFSGHQFPNYSSELNVNALLLGDSALYLCASEGTKGPTGYTFGSGTRLTVV.

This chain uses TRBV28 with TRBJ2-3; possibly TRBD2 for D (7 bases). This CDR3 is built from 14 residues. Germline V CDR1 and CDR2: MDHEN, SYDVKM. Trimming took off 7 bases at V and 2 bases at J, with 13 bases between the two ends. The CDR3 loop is CASKGGGITDTQYF. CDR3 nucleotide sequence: TGTGCCAGCAAGGGGGGAGGGATCACAGATACGCAGTATTTT. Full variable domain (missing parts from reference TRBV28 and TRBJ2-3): DVKVTQSSRYLVKRTGEKVFLECVQDMDHENMFWYRQDPGLGLRLIYFSYDVKMKEKGDIPEGYSVSREKKERFSLILESASTNQTSMYLCASKGGGITDTQYFGPGTRLTVL.

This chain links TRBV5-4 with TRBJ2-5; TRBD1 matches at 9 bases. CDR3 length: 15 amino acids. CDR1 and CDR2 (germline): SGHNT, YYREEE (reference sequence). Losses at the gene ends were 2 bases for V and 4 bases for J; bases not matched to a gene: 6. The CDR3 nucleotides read TGTGCCAGCAGCTTCGGGACAGGGACCGGAGAGACCCAGTACTTC. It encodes CASSFGTGTGETQYF. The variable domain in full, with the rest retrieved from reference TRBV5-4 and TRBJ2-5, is ETGVTQSPTHLIKTRGQQVTLRCSSQSGHNTVSWYQQALGQGPQFIFQYYREEENGRGNFPPRFSGLQFPNYSSELNVNALELDDSALYLCASSFGTGTGETQYFGPGTRLLVL.

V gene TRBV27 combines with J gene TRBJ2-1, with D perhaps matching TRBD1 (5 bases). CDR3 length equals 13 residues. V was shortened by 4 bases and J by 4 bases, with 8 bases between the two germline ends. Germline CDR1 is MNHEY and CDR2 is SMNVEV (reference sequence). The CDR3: CASSSSGYNEQFF. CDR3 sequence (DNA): TGTGCCAGCAGTTCCTCAGGGTACAATGAGCAGTTCTTC.

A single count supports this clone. CDR3 sequence: CASSPSGTSLYEQYF. CDR3 in DNA: TGTGCCAGCAGTCCGTCCGGGACTAGTCTTTACGAGCAGTACTTC. This chain joins TRBV6-1 and TRBJ2-7; 8 nucleotides line up with TRBD2. Germline lookup yields CDR1 MNHNS and CDR2 SASEGT. This CDR3 has 15 residues. Trimming took 5 bases from V and 4 from J; bases not matched to a gene: 10.

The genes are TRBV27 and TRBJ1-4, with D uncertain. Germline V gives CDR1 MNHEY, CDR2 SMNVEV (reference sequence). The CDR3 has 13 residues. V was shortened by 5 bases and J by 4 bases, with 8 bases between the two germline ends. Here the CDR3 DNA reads TGTGCCAGCAGTCCCGGGGTTAATGAAAAACTGTTTTTT. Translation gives CASSPGVNEKLFF.

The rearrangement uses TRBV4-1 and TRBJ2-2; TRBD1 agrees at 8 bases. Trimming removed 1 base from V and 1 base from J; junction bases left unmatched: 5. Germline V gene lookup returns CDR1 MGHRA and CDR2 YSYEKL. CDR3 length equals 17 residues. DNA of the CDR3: TGCGCCAGCAGCCAAGTCCCAGGGACAGGGAACACCGGGGAGCTGTTTTTT. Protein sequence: CASSQVPGTGNTGELFF.

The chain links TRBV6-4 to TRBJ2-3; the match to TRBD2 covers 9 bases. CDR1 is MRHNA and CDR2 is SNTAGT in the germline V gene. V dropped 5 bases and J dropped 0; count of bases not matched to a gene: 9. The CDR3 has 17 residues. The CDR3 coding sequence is TGTGCCAGCAGTCCCTCCCCGACTAGCGGAAGCACAGATACGCAGTATTTT. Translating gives CASSPSPTSGSTDTQYF.

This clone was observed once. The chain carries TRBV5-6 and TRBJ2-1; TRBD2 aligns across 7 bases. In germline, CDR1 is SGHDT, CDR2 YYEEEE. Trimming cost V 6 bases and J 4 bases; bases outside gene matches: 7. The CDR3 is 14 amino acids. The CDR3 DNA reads TGTGCCAGCATTACGTCTAGCGGTTACAATGAGCAGTTCTTC. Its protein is CASITSSGYNEQFF.

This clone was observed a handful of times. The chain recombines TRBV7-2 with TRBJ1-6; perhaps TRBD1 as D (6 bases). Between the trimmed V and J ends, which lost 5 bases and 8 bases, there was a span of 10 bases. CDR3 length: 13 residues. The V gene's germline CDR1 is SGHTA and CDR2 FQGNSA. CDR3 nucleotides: TGTGCCAGCAGCCCCTGGACAGATTCACCCCTCCACTTT. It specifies CASSPWTDSPLHF.

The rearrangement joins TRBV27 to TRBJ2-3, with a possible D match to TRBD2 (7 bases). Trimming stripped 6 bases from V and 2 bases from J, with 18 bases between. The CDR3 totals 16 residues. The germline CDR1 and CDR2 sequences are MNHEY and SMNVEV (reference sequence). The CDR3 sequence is CASSRGAGTSTDTQYF. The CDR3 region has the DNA TGTGCCAGCAGCCGGGGGGCAGGAACCTCCACAGATACGCAGTATTTT.

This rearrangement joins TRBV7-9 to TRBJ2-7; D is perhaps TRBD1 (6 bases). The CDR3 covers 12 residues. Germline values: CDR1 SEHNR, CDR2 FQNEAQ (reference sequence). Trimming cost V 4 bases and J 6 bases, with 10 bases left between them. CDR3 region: CASSSQGLEQYF. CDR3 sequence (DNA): TGTGCCAGCAGCTCACAGGGTCTCGAGCAGTACTTC.

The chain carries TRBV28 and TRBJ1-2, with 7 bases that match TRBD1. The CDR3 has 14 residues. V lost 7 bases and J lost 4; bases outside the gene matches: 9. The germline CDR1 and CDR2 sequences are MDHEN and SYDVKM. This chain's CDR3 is CASTTTGQIYGYTF. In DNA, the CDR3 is TGTGCCAGCACAACGACGGGACAGATCTATGGCTACACCTTC.

CDR3 region: CASRDQGQDVGGYTF. The CDR3 nucleotides read TGTGCCAGCAGGGATCAGGGACAGGATGTAGGTGGCTACACCTTC. This chain joins TRBV6-5 and TRBJ1-2; 8 bases match TRBD1. Germline values: CDR1 MNHEY, CDR2 SVGAGI. V lost 6 bases to trimming and J lost 7 bases; unmatched junction nucleotides: 13. The length of the CDR3 is 15 residues.

The CDR3 bases are TGCGCCAGCAGCCGAGTCCCCCAGGGGGAAGAGACCCAGTACTTC. It translates to CASSRVPQGEETQYF. The V call is TRBV4-1, the J call TRBJ2-5; 7 bases align to TRBD1. CDR1 is MGHRA, CDR2 YSYEKL, per germline. V was clipped by 4 bases and J by 3 bases; unmatched bases: 8. This CDR3 has 15 residues.

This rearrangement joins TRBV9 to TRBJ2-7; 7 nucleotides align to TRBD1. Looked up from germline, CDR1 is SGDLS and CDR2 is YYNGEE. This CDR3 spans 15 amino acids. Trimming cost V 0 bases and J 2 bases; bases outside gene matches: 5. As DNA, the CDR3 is TGTGCCAGCAGCGTAGAGCGAGGGGGCCCCTACGAGCAGTACTTC. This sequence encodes CASSVERGGPYEQYF.